This TCR beta chain is from a study of T cell changes during pregnancy in multiple sclerosis. Germline values: CDR1 ENHRY, CDR2 SYGVKD. The length of the CDR3 is 14 residues. V was pared by 7 bases and J by 2 bases, with 4 bases of the junction left unmatched. Assay: immunoSEQ multiplex PCR; the TCRdb copy retains only in-frame clones and omits some. This table holds around 50,000 clones, around nine tenths found once. This sample comprised CD4+ T cells from peripheral blood mononuclear cells, obtained in the third trimester of pregnancy. The chain is built from TRBV10-3 and TRBJ2-3, with 9 positions matching TRBD2. This sequence was found in a female donor with multiple sclerosis, enrolled in a pregnancy study. CDR3 protein: CAINVAGVTDTQYF. The CDR3, as DNA: TGTGCCATCAATGTAGCGGGGGTCACAGATACGCAGTATTTT.